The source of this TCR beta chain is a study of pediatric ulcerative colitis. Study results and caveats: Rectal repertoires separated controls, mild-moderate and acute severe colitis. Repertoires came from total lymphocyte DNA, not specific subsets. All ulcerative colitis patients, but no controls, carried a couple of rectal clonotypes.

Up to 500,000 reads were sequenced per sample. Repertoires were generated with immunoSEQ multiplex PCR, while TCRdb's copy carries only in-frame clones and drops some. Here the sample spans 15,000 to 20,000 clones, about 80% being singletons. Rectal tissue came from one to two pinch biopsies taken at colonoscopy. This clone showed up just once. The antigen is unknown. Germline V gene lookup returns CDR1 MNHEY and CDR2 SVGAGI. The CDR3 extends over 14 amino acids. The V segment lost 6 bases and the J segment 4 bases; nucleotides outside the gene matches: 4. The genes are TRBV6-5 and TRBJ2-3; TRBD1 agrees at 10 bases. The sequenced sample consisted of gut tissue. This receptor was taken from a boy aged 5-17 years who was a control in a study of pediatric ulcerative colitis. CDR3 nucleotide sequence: TGTGCCAGCAGCGACAGGGGGCTCGCAGATACGCAGTATTTT. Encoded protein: CASSDRGLADTQYF.